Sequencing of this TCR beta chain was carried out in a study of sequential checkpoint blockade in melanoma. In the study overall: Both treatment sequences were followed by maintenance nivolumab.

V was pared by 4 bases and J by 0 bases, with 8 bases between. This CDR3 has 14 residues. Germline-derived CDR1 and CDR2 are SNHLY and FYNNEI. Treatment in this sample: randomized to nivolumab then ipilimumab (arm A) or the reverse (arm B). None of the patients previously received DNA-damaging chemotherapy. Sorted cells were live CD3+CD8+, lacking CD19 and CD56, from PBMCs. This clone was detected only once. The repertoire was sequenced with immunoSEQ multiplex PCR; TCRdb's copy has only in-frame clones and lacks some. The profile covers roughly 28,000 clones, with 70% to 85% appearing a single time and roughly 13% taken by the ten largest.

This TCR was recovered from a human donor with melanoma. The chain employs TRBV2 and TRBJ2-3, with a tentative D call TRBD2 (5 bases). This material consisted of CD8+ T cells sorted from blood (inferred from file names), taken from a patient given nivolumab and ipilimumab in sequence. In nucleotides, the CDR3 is TGTGCCAGCAGTGGAGCGGAGAGCACAGATACGCAGTATTTT. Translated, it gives CASSGAESTDTQYF.